Following are 15 T cell receptor beta chains from one sample sequenced in a study of cytomegalovirus exposure and HLA in healthy donors (dated by TCRdb to 2015 to 2018). The method was the immunoSEQ multiplex PCR assay. Imported from immuneACCESS, the table was reduced by TCRdb to in-frame sequences with V and J called. These copies leave out some clones; in studies compared against another copy, an unresolved V gene accounts for under half, and the cause of the remainder is not known. In all, the sample holds fewer than 200,000 clones, and 80% to 85% of those were seen once. The top ten constitute 2.5% to 3% of the sample. What was sequenced was PBMCs. Receptors were obtained from a young woman in good health and CMV-seropositive.

The V gene is TRBV2, the J gene TRBJ1-5; D is uncertain. CDR1 and CDR2 from the germline V gene are SNHLY and FYNNEI. CDR3 length: 13 amino acids. With 6 bases removed from V and 0 bases from J, the gap between germline ends came to 6 bases. The CDR3 DNA follows: TGTGCCAGCAGACGGTATAGCAATCAGCCCCAGCATTTT. Protein sequence: CASRRYSNQPQHF.

This clone was seen once. V usage is TRBV6-1 and J usage is TRBJ1-3; D unclear. Germline V gene data show CDR1 as MNHNS and CDR2 as SASEGT. Deletions cut 0 bases from V and 0 bases from J, with 9 bases between. The CDR3 sequence is 16 residues long. The CDR3 DNA reads as TGTGCCAGCAGTGAAGCTGGTTGGAGCTCTGGAAACACCATATATTTT. Protein sequence: CASSEAGWSSGNTIYF.

The CDR3 coding sequence is TGTGCCAGCAGAACGACTAGCGGCGGAACGCAGTATTTT. It translates to CASRTTSGGTQYF. The chain couples TRBV2 to TRBJ2-3; 9 bases line up with TRBD2. Germline V gene lookup returns CDR1 SNHLY and CDR2 FYNNEI. With V trimmed by 6 bases and J by 9 bases, 7 bases remained unmatched. This CDR3 contains 13 residues.

V is TRBV5-1 and J is TRBJ2-1; D might be TRBD1 (5 bases). The CDR3 length is 16 residues. The germline CDR1 and CDR2 sequences are SGHRS and YFSETQ. Between the trimmed V and J ends, which lost 8 bases and 7 bases, there was a span of 25 bases. This CDR3 is CASKQDSNRFGNEQFF. CDR3 DNA sequence: TGCGCCAGTAAACAAGACTCTAACAGGTTCGGTAATGAGCAGTTCTTC.

The rearrangement joins TRBV6-1 to TRBJ2-2; 7 bases agree with TRBD2. CDR1 and CDR2 (germline): MNHNS, SASEGT. Unmatched junction bases numbered 7, after V lost 5 bases and J lost 4 bases. The length of the CDR3 is 15 residues. Here the CDR3 DNA reads TGTGCCAGCAGTATCCTAGCGGATCCCACCGGGGAGCTGTTTTTT. It yields the protein CASSILADPTGELFF.

The rearrangement uses TRBV7-9 and TRBJ1-4; weak D call: TRBD1 (6 bases). CDR1 and CDR2 (germline): SEHNR, FQNEAQ (reference sequence). Trimming took off 1 base at V and 7 bases at J, with 13 bases between the two ends. This CDR3 is 15 amino acids long. The CDR3 region is CASSLGGAGAEKLFF. In DNA form, the CDR3 reads TGTGCCAGCAGCTTAGGTGGCGCAGGGGCTGAAAAACTGTTTTTT. The whole variable domain, filled in from reference TRBV7-9 and TRBJ1-4, reads DTGVSQNPRHKITKRGQNVTFRCDPISEHNRLYWYRQTLGQGPEFLTYFQNEAQLEKSRLLSDRFSAERPKGSFSTLEIQRTEQGDSAMYLCASSLGGAGAEKLFFGSGTQLSVL.

This chain uses TRBV29-1 with TRBJ1-2; D gene unclear. Trimming shortened V by 3 bases and J by 2 bases, and 10 bases separated the two germline ends. There are 13 residues in the CDR3. Per the germline V gene, CDR1 is SQVTM and CDR2 is ANQGSEA. CDR3 in amino acids: CSVEVGMNYGYTF. In DNA form, the CDR3 reads TGCAGCGTTGAGGTGGGCATGAACTATGGCTACACCTTC.

The chain's CDR3 is CAILEEPSGNTIYF. The CDR3 DNA follows: TGTGCCATCCTCGAGGAGCCCTCTGGAAACACCATATATTTT. This rearrangement joins TRBV7-8 to TRBJ1-3, with no clear D. V was trimmed by 10 bases and J by 0 bases, leaving 13 bases between them. The CDR3 consists of 14 residues. Germline CDR1 and CDR2: SGHVS and FQNEAQ.

This clone appeared a few times. The chain carries TRBV10-3 and TRBJ2-1, with 8 bases fitting TRBD2. This CDR3 is 12 amino acids long. Trimming removed 3 bases from V and 13 bases from J; junction bases left unmatched: 5. The germline V gene encodes CDR1 ENHRY and CDR2 SYGVKD. CDR3 sequence (DNA): TGTGCCATCAGTGACACTAGCGGCTTCCAGTTCTTC. Translated, it gives CAISDTSGFQFF.

The count of this clone is one. Other nucleotide sequences from this sample produce the same CDR3. The chain uses TRBV7-9 and TRBJ2-5; 7 nucleotides line up with TRBD1. Germline trimming cut 1 base from V and 1 base from J; bases unmatched to any gene: 0. Germline V CDR1 and CDR2: SEHNR, FQNEAQ (reference sequence). This CDR3 is 14 amino acids long. CDR3 amino acids: CASSLGQGQETQYF. As DNA, the CDR3 is TGTGCCAGCAGCTTAGGACAGGGCCAAGAGACCCAGTACTTC.

This sequence joins TRBV4-2 and TRBJ1-2; maybe TRBD1 (6 bases). This CDR3 is 15 amino acids long. The germline V gene encodes CDR1 LGHNA and CDR2 YNFKEQ. V was trimmed by 1 base and J by 2 bases, leaving 11 bases between them. CDR3 sequence reads: CASSQGRGQNYGYTF. The DNA for the CDR3 is TGTGCCAGCAGCCAAGGCCGCGGACAGAACTATGGCTACACCTTC.

This clone was detected once. The chain employs TRBV2 and TRBJ2-7, with D perhaps TRBD2 (6 bases). V shed 4 bases and J shed 6 bases, with 19 bases lying between them. Germline CDR1 is SNHLY and CDR2 is FYNNEI. This CDR3 has 15 residues. CDR3 DNA: TGTGCCAGCAGTGTAGGGCAGGGAGGATTCAGCGAGCAGTACTTC. Its translation is CASSVGQGGFSEQYF.

The V gene is TRBV6-1, the J gene TRBJ1-2, with a weak D call TRBD1 (6 bases). CDR1 and CDR2 (germline): MNHNS, SASEGT. The germline V and J ends were trimmed by 2 bases and 6 bases, with 10 bases remaining between them. The CDR3 has 13 residues. CDR3 amino acids: CASSETGWDGYTF. DNA for the CDR3: TGTGCCAGCAGTGAAACAGGGTGGGATGGCTACACCTTC.

This chain connects TRBV5-1 to TRBJ2-5, with D perhaps TRBD2 (7 bases). There are 15 residues in the CDR3. Germline V CDR1 and CDR2: SGHRS, YFSETQ. V was clipped by 2 bases and J by 2 bases, with 13 bases between them. The CDR3 nucleotides are TGCGCCAGCAGCTTAGGCAGGGGAGGGCAAGAGACCCAGTACTTC. Its protein is CASSLGRGGQETQYF.

The chain links TRBV6-5 to TRBJ2-4, with 7 bases that match TRBD1. Germline loops: CDR1 MNHEY, CDR2 SVGAGI. This CDR3 has 12 amino acids. Trimming at V came to 0 bases and at J to 15 bases, leaving 5 bases not matched to a gene. The CDR3 region has the DNA TGTGCCAGCAGTTACTCTCAGGGGGAGCTGTACTTC. Translating it yields CASSYSQGELYF.